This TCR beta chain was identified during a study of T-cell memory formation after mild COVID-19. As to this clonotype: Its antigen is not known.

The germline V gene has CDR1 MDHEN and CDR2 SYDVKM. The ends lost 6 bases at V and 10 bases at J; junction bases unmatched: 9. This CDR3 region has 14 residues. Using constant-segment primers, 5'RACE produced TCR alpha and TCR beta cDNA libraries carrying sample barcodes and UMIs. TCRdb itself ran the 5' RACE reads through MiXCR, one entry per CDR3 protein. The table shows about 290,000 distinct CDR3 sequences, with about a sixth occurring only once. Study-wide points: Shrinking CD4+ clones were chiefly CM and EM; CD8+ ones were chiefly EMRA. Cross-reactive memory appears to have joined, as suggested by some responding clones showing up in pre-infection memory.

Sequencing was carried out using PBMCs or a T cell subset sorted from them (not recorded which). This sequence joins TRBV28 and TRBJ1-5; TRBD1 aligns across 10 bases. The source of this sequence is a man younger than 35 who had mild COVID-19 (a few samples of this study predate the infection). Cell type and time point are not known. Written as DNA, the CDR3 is TGTGCCAGCAGACCGGGACAGGGGTGGATTCCCCAGCATTTT. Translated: CASRPGQGWIPQHF.